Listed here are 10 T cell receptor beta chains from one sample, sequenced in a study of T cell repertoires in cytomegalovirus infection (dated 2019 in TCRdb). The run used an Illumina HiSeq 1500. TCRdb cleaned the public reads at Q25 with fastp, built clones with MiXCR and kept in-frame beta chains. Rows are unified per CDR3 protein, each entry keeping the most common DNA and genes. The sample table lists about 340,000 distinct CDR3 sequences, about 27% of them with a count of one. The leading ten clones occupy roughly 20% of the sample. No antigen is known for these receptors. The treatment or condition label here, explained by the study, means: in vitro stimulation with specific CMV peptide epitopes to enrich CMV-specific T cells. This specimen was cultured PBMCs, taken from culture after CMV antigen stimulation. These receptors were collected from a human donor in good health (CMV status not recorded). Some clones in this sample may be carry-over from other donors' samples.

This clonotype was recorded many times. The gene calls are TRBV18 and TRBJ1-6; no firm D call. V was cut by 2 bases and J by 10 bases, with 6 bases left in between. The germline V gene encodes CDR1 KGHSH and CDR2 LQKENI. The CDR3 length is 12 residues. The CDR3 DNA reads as TGTGCCAGCTCACCAGAGGCCTCACCCCTCCACTTT. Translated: CASSPEASPLHF. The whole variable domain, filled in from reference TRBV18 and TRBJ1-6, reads NAGVMQNPRHLVRRRGQEARLRCSPMKGHSHVYWYRQLPEEGLKFMVYLQKENIIDESGMPKERFSAEFPKEGPSILRIQQVVRGDSAAYFCASSPEASPLHFGNGTRLTVT.

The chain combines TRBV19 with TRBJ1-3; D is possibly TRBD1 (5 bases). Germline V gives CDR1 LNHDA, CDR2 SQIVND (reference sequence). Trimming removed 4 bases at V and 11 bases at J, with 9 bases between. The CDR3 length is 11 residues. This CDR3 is CASSTGGAIYF. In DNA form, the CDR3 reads TGTGCCAGTAGTACCGGAGGGGCCATATATTTT. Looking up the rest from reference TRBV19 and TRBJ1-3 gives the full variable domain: DGGITQSPKYLFRKEGQNVTLSCEQNLNHDAMYWYRQDPGQGLRLIYYSQIVNDFQKGDIAEGYSVSREKKESFPLTVTSAQKNPTAFYLCASSTGGAIYFGEGSWLTVV.

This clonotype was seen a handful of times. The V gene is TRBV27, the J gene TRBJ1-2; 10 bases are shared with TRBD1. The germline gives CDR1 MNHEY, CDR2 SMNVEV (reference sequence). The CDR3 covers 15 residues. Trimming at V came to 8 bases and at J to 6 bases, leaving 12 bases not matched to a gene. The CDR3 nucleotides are TGTGCCAGCGGAACAGACAGGGGGCGATTGGATGGCTACACCTTC. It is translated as CASGTDRGRLDGYTF.

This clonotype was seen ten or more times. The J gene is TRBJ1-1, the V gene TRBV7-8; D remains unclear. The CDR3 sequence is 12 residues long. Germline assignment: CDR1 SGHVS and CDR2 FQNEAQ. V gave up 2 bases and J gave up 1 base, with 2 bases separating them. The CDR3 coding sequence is TGTGCCAGCAGCTTATCGAACACTGAAGCTTTCTTT. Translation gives CASSLSNTEAFF.

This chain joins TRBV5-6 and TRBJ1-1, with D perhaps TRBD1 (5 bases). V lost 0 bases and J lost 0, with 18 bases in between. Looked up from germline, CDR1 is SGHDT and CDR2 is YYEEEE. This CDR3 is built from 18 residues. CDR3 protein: CASSLAARGPEMNTEAFF. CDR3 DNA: TGTGCCAGCAGCTTGGCCGCAAGGGGTCCCGAAATGAACACTGAAGCTTTCTTT.

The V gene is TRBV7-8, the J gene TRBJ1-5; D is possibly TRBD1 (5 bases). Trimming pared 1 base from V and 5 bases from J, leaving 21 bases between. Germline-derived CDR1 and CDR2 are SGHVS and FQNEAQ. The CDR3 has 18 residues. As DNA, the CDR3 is TGTGCCAGCAGCTTAGGCCGGACAAATGGGCCAGTCTATCAGCCCCAGCATTTT. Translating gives CASSLGRTNGPVYQPQHF. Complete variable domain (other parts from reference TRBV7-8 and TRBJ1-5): GAGVSQSPRYKVAKRGQDVALRCDPISGHVSLFWYQQALGQGPEFLTYFQNEAQLDKSGLPSDRFFAERPEGSVSTLKIQRTQQEDSAVYLCASSLGRTNGPVYQPQHFGDGTRLSIL.

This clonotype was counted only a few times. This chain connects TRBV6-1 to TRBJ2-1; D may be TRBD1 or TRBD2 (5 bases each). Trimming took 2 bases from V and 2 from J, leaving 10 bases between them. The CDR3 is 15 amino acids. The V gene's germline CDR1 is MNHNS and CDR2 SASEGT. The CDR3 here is CASSELGEAYNEQFF. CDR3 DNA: TGTGCCAGCAGTGAACTGGGGGAAGCCTACAATGAGCAGTTCTTC.

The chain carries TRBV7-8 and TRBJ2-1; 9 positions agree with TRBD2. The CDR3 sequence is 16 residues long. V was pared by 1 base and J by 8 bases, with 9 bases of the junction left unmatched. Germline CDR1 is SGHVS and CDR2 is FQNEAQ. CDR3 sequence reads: CASSLVRLAGLDEQFF. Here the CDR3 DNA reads TGTGCCAGCAGCTTAGTTCGGCTAGCGGGATTGGATGAGCAGTTCTTC.

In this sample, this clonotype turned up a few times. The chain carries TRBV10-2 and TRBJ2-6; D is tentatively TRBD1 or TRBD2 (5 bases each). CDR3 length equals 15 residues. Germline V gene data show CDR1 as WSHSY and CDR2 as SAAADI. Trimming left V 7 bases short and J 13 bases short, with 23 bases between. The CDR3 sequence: CASKIGTPGKGVLTF. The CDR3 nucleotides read TGCGCCAGCAAGATAGGGACCCCGGGAAAAGGAGTCCTGACTTTC.

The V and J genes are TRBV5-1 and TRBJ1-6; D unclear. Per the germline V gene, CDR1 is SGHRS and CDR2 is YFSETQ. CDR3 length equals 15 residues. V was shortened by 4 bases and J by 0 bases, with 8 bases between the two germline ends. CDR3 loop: CASSRKSSYNSPLHF. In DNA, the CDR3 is TGCGCCAGCAGCCGGAAGAGCTCCTATAATTCACCCCTCCACTTT.